This T cell receptor beta chain is from a study of cytomegalovirus exposure and HLA in healthy donors. Findings and caveats of the study: First-cohort TCR clusters tended to co-occur in the approximately 110 validation repertoires, a later analysis found. Some TCR beta chains (more than 150 of them) were listed as cytomegalovirus-associated.

Sequencing was performed with immunoSEQ multiplex PCR; in TCRdb, only in-frame clones are kept and a portion is missing. Of about 170,000 clones in the sample, roughly 95% were seen once. As concerns this clone: Its antigen is unidentified.

With V trimmed by 4 bases and J by 5 bases, 12 bases remained unmatched. The CDR3 consists of 16 residues. Looked up from germline, CDR1 is SGDLS and CDR2 is YYNGEE. This sequence was found in a woman between 18 and 29 years old in good health and CMV-seronegative. This sequence joins TRBV9 and TRBJ2-5; 9 positions match TRBD2. Specimen: PBMCs. The CDR3 is CASSYSTGTSLETQYF. The CDR3 nucleotides read TGTGCCAGCAGCTATAGTACCGGGACTAGCCTTGAGACCCAGTACTTC.